Following are 5 T cell receptor beta chains from one sample sequenced in a study of blood T cell repertoires in COVID-19. Here immunoSEQ multiplex PCR was the method, and the copy in TCRdb shows in-frame clones only, minus some. The table lists approximately 190,000 clones, 84% of them singletons, with roughly 5% in the top ten. The sequencing input was peripheral blood. These receptors were taken from a woman in her 70s with active or convalescent COVID-19.

The chain is built from TRBV28 and TRBJ2-3, with D unclear. The CDR3 covers 13 residues. Germline V lookup: CDR1 MDHEN, CDR2 SYDVKM. Deletions cut 5 bases from V and 0 bases from J, with 6 bases between. The CDR3 region is CASSPQSTDTQYF. The CDR3 DNA follows: TGTGCCAGCAGTCCCCAGAGCACAGATACGCAGTATTTT.

The chain couples TRBV18 to TRBJ2-3; TRBD2 matches at 12 bases. V shed 3 bases and J 3 bases; nucleotides not matched to a gene: 4. The CDR3 is 16 residues long. Germline V gene lookup returns CDR1 KGHSH and CDR2 LQKENI. The CDR3 region has the DNA TGTGCCAGCTCACCCTCTGGACTAGCGGGAACAGATACGCAGTATTTT. It encodes CASSPSGLAGTDTQYF.

DNA of the CDR3: TGTGCCAGCAGCTTGTATCTAGACTTCCGCTCCTCCTACGAGCAGTACTTC. This codes for CASSLYLDFRSSYEQYF. This chain connects TRBV7-2 to TRBJ2-7; D not certain. In germline, CDR1 is SGHTA, CDR2 FQGNSA. The CDR3 runs 17 residues. V lost 3 bases and J 0 bases, leaving 18 bases between the germline ends.

This clone was seen more than once but under ten times. The chain employs TRBV28 and TRBJ1-5; 11 nucleotides match TRBD1. Germline-derived CDR1 and CDR2 are MDHEN and SYDVKM. J gave up 12 bases and V 6 bases, and 10 bases lay outside the gene matches. The CDR3 is 14 residues long. CDR3 region: CASRPGTGGTGQHF. CDR3 sequence (DNA): TGTGCCAGCAGACCCGGGACAGGGGGTACGGGCCAGCATTTT.

The CDR3 spells CASSLGGQLRSSYEQYF. CDR3 bases: TGTGCCAGCAGCTTAGGGGGGCAGTTGAGGAGCTCCTACGAGCAGTACTTC. The chain is built from TRBV7-9 and TRBJ2-7, with a possible D match to TRBD1 (6 bases). V was clipped by 1 base and J by 0 bases, with 16 bases between them. This CDR3 contains 17 residues. Germline lookup yields CDR1 SEHNR and CDR2 FQNEAQ (reference sequence). The whole variable domain, remainder taken from reference TRBV7-9 and TRBJ2-7, is DTGVSQNPRHKITKRGQNVTFRCDPISEHNRLYWYRQTLGQGPEFLTYFQNEAQLEKSRLLSDRFSAERPKGSFSTLEIQRTEQGDSAMYLCASSLGGQLRSSYEQYFGPGTRLTVT.